This is a list of T cell receptor beta chains from one sample in a study of blood T cells in healthy people across ages. TCRdb itself ran the 5' RACE reads through MiXCR, one entry per CDR3 protein. The sample holds over 600,000 distinct CDR3 sequences, less than 60% seen once. Sequencing was carried out using blood. These receptors all stem from a man older than 75 in good health. The CDR3 runs from the conserved cysteine through the conserved F or W. A D gene is named only where the DNA matches it firmly. Size is omitted from some rows. Given values are once, few, many or a class for expanded clones.

V	J	size	D	DNA	CDR3
TRBV20-1	TRBJ2-5	few	TRBD2	TGCAGTGCTAGATTCAGGGAGGGAGTAGAGACCCAGTACTTC	CSARFREGVETQYF
TRBV6-5	TRBJ1-6	few	TRBD1	TGTGCCGTTTCTCAGGGGGGGAATTCACCCCTCCACTTT	CAVSQGGNSPLHF
TRBV3-1	TRBJ2-1	NA	TRBD2	TGTGCCAGCAGCCAAGGGGCGGGAGCTTCCTACAATGAGCAGTTCTTC	CASSQGAGASYNEQFF
TRBV7-9	TRBJ2-7	NA	NA	TGTGCCAGCAGCTTGGTGCCTACAGGGTGGGCCGAGCAGTACTTC	CASSLVPTGWAEQYF
TRBV7-2	TRBJ2-5	once	TRBD2	TGTGCCAGCGTCCACCGGACTAGCGGCCAAGAGACCCAGTACTTC	CASVHRTSGQETQYF
TRBV4-1	TRBJ2-5	NA	NA	TGCGCCAGCAGCCAAACGGATTTTCAAGAGACCCAGTACTTC	CASSQTDFQETQYF
TRBV20-1	TRBJ2-3	NA	TRBD1	TGCAGTGCTAGAGATGCTGACAGGGCTACAGATACGCAGTATTTT	CSARDADRATDTQYF
TRBV7-2	TRBJ2-1	NA	NA	TGTGCCAGCAGCCCCAGCACCCCTGAGCAGTTCTTC	CASSPSTPEQFF
TRBV29-1	TRBJ1-3	NA	NA	TGCAGCGTTGAGGTGGCAGGGGCTGGAAACACCATATATTTT	CSVEVAGAGNTIYF
TRBV20-1	TRBJ2-7	few	TRBD1	TGCAGTGCTAGAGATCCCAGGGGGAGCTCCTACGAGCAGTACTTC	CSARDPRGSSYEQYF
TRBV12-3/TRBV12-4	TRBJ2-7	few	NA	TGTGCCAGCAGTTTCCAACCGGGACAAGGCTACGAGCAGTACTTC	CASSFQPGQGYEQYF
TRBV27	TRBJ1-6	few	TRBD1	TGTGCCAGCAGACCCCGGACAGGGAATTCACCCCTCCACTTT	CASRPRTGNSPLHF
TRBV3-1	TRBJ1-1	few	NA	TGTGCCAGCAGCGGACCAAGGGCTGAAGCTTTCTTT	CASSGPRAEAFF
TRBV3-1	TRBJ2-2	NA	NA	TGTGCCAGCAGCCAAGATCGACCCGGACGTGGCGGGGAGCTGTTTTTT	CASSQDRPGRGGELFF
TRBV4-2	TRBJ2-7	NA	TRBD2	TGTGCCAGCAGCCAAGATCGTCGGCTAGCGGGACGCGAGCAGTACTTC	CASSQDRRLAGREQYF
TRBV20-1	TRBJ2-1	NA	TRBD2	TGCAGTGCCCCAATGAGACTAGCGGGAGTGGCGAATGAGCAGTTCTTC	CSAPMRLAGVANEQFF
TRBV10-3	TRBJ1-3	NA	NA	TGTGCCATAGGGACACTATCTGGAAACACCATATATTTT	CAIGTLSGNTIYF
TRBV27	TRBJ2-7	many	TRBD2	TGTGCCAGCACCAGAGACCTAGCGGGAGACGAGCAGTACTTC	CASTRDLAGDEQYF
TRBV27	TRBJ2-3	few	NA	TGTGCCAGCAGTTTAGGCAGGTACACAGATACGCAGTATTTT	CASSLGRYTDTQYF
TRBV5-6	TRBJ2-3	NA	TRBD1	TGTGCCAGCAGCTTAATTCCGGGACAGGTCCGGGCAGATACGCAGTATTTT	CASSLIPGQVRADTQYF
TRBV7-9	TRBJ2-1	many	NA	TGTGCCAGCAGCTTAGGACTGGGCAACCTCTACAATGAGCAGTTCTTC	CASSLGLGNLYNEQFF
TRBV5-1	TRBJ2-3	NA	TRBD1	TGCGCCAGCAGCTTCCAGGGGGACCTAGATACGCAGTATTTT	CASSFQGDLDTQYF
TRBV5-1	TRBJ2-1	NA	TRBD2	TGCGCCAGCAGGCCCCAACTAGCGGGAGCTCTCGGTGAGCAGTTCTTC	CASRPQLAGALGEQFF
TRBV12-3/TRBV12-4	TRBJ2-1	once	NA	TGTGCCAGCAGGGGGATGTCCCGGTGGAATGAGCAGTTCTTC	CASRGMSRWNEQFF
TRBV27	TRBJ1-1	few	NA	TGTGCCAGCAGTTTCGGGCTCACGGGCACTGAAGCTTTCTTT	CASSFGLTGTEAFF
TRBV7-8	TRBJ2-7	few	NA	TGTGCCAGCAGCACGCTCAGGGGTACCACGTACGAGCAGTACTTC	CASSTLRGTTYEQYF
TRBV20-1	TRBJ1-6	NA	NA	TGCAGTGCTCGACCGGACATCCTTAATTCACCCCTCCACTTT	CSARPDILNSPLHF
TRBV5-1	TRBJ2-5	NA	TRBD2	TGCGCCAGCAGCTTGGGGGGGTTTAGCGGGAGTTACGAGACCCAGTACTTC	CASSLGGFSGSYETQYF
TRBV28	TRBJ2-1	few	TRBD1	TGTGCCAGCAGTTTAACCCAGGGGGCGCAGAATGAGCAGTTCTTC	CASSLTQGAQNEQFF
TRBV30	TRBJ2-5	few	NA	TGTGCCTGGAGTGATCACCGAGAGACCCAGTACTTC	CAWSDHRETQYF
TRBV2	TRBJ2-1	NA	TRBD2	TGTGCCAGCATATCAGCGGGAGGGGGCTCCTACAATGAGCAGTTCTTC	CASISAGGGSYNEQFF
TRBV14	TRBJ2-3	NA	NA	TGTGCCAGCAGCGAGGGACTTGGGGGCACAGATACGCAGTATTTT	CASSEGLGGTDTQYF
TRBV20-1	TRBJ2-1	few	NA	TGCAGTGCTAGCCGGGAGCAGTTCTTC	CSASREQFF
TRBV6-5	TRBJ1-1	NA	NA	TGTGCCAGCAGTTACGGGGATCGGGTTGAAGCTTTCTTT	CASSYGDRVEAFF
TRBV20-1	TRBJ2-5	NA	TRBD2	TGCAGTGCTATGGGCGGGGGACAAGAGACCCAGTACTTC	CSAMGGGQETQYF
TRBV7-3	TRBJ2-1	many	TRBD2	TGTGCCAGCAGCTTAGGGCTAGCGGGAGTTGAGCAGTTCTTC	CASSLGLAGVEQFF
TRBV10-3	TRBJ2-1	NA	NA	TGTGCCATCAGTGAAGGCAGAGACAATGAGCAGTTCTTC	CAISEGRDNEQFF
TRBV20-1	TRBJ2-2	NA	TRBD2	TGCAGTGCTAGACCACTAGCGGACACCGGGGAGCTGTTTTTT	CSARPLADTGELFF
TRBV10-3	TRBJ2-1	NA	TRBD2	TGTGCCATCAGCCCACTAGCGGGAGGGCACAATGAGCAGTTCTTC	CAISPLAGGHNEQFF
TRBV10-3	TRBJ2-7	NA	NA	TGTGCCATCAGTGGGACGGGAGACTCCTACGAGCAGTACTTC	CAISGTGDSYEQYF
TRBV5-1	TRBJ2-5	many	NA	TGCGCCAGCAGCTTGGCCACAACTAGGAGACAAGAGACCCAGTACTTC	CASSLATTRRQETQYF
TRBV12-3/TRBV12-4	TRBJ2-1	NA	TRBD1	TGTGCCAGCAGTTCCTTAACAGGGGCGCTTAGCTCCTACAATGAGCAGTTCTTC	CASSSLTGALSSYNEQFF
TRBV20-1	TRBJ2-7	few	TRBD2	TGCAGTGCCAGCAAAGCGGGAGGCAACGAGCAGTACTTC	CSASKAGGNEQYF
TRBV12-3/TRBV12-4	TRBJ1-6	many	TRBD1	TGTGCCAGCAGTCCCTCGGACAGGGGTAATTCACCCCTCCACTTT	CASSPSDRGNSPLHF
TRBV4-3	TRBJ1-1	few	NA	TGCGCCAGCAGCCAAGATCGTGATGTCGGGGTGGGGACTGAAGCTTTCTTT	CASSQDRDVGVGTEAFF
TRBV4-3	TRBJ1-2	NA	NA	TGCGCCAGCAGCCAAGATAGCGGACAAGGCTATGGCTACACCTTC	CASSQDSGQGYGYTF
TRBV20-1	TRBJ2-2	NA	TRBD2	TGCAGTGCTAGACCCGTACTAGCGGGAGTTACCGGGGAGCTGTTTTTT	CSARPVLAGVTGELFF
TRBV2	TRBJ2-3	few	TRBD1	TGTGCCAGCAGCGGGACAGGGTTGGGGAAAGATACGCAGTATTTT	CASSGTGLGKDTQYF
TRBV28	TRBJ2-1	NA	TRBD2	TGTGCCAGCAGTCCCTCGACTAGCGCCCACAATGAGCAGTTCTTC	CASSPSTSAHNEQFF
TRBV7-2	TRBJ2-4	NA	TRBD1	TGTGCCGCCGGCGGGGACAGGGGTGCTCAGCAGTACTTC	CAAGGDRGAQQYF
TRBV5-5	TRBJ2-1	once	TRBD2	TGTGCCAGCAGACGAACTAGCGCGGGAGTTGGAGAGCAGTTCTTC	CASRRTSAGVGEQFF